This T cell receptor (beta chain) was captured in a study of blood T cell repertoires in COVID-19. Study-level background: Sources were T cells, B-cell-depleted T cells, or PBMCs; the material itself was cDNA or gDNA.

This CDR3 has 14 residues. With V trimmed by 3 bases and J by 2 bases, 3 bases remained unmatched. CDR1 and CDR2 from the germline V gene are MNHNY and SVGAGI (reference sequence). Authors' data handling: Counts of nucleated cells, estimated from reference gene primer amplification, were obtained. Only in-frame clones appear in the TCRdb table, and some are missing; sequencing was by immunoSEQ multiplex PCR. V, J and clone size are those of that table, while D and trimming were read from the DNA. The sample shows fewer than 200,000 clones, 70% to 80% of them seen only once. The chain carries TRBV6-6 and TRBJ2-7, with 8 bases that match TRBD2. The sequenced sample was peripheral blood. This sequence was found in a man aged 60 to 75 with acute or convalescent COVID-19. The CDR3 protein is CASSYMGLAYEQYF. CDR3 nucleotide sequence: TGTGCCAGCAGTTATATGGGACTAGCCTACGAGCAGTACTTC.